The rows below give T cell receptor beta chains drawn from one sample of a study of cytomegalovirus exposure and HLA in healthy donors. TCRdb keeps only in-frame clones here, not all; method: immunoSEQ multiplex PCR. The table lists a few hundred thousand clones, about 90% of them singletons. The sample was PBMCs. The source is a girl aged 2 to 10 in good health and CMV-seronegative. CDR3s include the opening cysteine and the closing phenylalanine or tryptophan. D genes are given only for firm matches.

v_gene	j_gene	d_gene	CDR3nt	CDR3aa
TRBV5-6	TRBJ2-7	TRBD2	TGTGCCAGCACCCTACGGGGTAGCGGGTACGAGCAGTACTTC	CASTLRGSGYEQYF
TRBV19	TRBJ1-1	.	TGTGCCAGTAGTAATGGGGGGGGTACTGAAGCTTTCTTT	CASSNGGGTEAFF
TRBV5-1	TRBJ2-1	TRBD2	TGCGCCAGCGGACTTATAGGACTAGCGGAGCAGTTCTTC	CASGLIGLAEQFF
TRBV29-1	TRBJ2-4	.	TGCAGCGTTGAGGTCCCGGCGGACATTCAGTACTTC	CSVEVPADIQYF
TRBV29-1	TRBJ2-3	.	TGCAGCGTTGATGGGCCAAGCACAGATACGCAGTATTTT	CSVDGPSTDTQYF
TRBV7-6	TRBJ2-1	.	TGTGCCAGCAGCTCCTCGGGAGCTAGCTCCTACAATGAGCAGTTCTTC	CASSSSGASSYNEQFF
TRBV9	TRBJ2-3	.	TGTGCCAGCAGCGTAACAGGATTCACAGATACGCAGTATTTT	CASSVTGFTDTQYF
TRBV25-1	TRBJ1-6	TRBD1	TGTGCCAGCAGTGAGGGCCTCGGGACAGGGATTTTCACCCTCCACTTT	CASSEGLGTGIFTLHF
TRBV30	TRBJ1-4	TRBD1	TGTGCCTGGAGTGTACAGGGGAATGAAAAACTGTTTTTT	CAWSVQGNEKLFF
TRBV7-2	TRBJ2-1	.	TGTGCCAGCAGCTTAAGGAAGGGGCCGTGGGATGAGCAGTTCTTC	CASSLRKGPWDEQFF
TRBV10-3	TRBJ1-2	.	TGTGCCATCAGGCAGGACAGCCCCGGGGATGGCTACACCTTC	CAIRQDSPGDGYTF
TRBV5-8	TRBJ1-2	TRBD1	TGTGCCAGCAGCTCACCTAACGGACAGGGTGATGGCTACACCTTC	CASSSPNGQGDGYTF
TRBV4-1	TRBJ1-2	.	TGCGCCAGCAGCCCAACGGGGGGTTCTCTAGGGAGCTATGGCTACACCTTC	CASSPTGGSLGSYGYTF
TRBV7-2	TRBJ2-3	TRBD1	TGTGCCAGCAGCCCCGGGACAGGGGCGTACACAGATACGCAGTATTTT	CASSPGTGAYTDTQYF
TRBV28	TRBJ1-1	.	TGTGCCAGCAGTTTATCTCTCCAGGTGTCCACTGAAGCTTTCTTT	CASSLSLQVSTEAFF
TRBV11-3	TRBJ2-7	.	TGTGCCAGCAGCCCCTGGGCGGGATCGTACGAGCAGTACTTC	CASSPWAGSYEQYF
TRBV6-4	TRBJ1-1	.	TGTGCCACCGAGCATAACTCTGAAGCTTTCTTT	CATEHNSEAFF